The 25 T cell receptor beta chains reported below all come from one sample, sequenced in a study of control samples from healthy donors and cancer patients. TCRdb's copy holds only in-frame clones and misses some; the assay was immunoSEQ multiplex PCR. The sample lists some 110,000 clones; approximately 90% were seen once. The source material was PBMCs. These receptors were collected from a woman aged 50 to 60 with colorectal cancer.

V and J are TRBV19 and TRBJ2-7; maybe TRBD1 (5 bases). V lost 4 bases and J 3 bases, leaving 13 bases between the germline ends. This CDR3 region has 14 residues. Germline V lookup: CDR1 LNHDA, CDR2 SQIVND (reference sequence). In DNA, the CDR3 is TGTGCCAGTAGTACAAGACAGCCGGTCTACGAGCAGTACTTC. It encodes CASSTRQPVYEQYF. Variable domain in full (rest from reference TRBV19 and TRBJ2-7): DGGITQSPKYLFRKEGQNVTLSCEQNLNHDAMYWYRQDPGQGLRLIYYSQIVNDFQKGDIAEGYSVSREKKESFPLTVTSAQKNPTAFYLCASSTRQPVYEQYFGPGTRLTVT.

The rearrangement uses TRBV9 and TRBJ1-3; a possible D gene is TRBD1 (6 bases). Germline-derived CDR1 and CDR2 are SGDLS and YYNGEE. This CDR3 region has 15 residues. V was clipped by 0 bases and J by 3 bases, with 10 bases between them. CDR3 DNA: TGTGCCAGCAGCGTAGGGCCAGGGGATGGAAACACCATATATTTT. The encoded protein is CASSVGPGDGNTIYF.

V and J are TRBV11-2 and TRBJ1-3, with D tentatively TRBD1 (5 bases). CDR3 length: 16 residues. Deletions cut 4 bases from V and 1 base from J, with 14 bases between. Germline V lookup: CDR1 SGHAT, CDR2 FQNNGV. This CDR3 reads CASSSWDEFSGNTIYF. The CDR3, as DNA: TGTGCCAGCAGCTCCTGGGACGAGTTTTCTGGAAACACCATATATTTT.

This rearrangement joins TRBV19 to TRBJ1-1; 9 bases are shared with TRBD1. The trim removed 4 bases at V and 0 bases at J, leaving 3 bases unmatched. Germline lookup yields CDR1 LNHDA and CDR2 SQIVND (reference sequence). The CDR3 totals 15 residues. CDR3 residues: CASSSGDRVNTEAFF. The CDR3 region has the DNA TGTGCCAGTAGTAGTGGGGACAGGGTGAACACTGAAGCTTTCTTT. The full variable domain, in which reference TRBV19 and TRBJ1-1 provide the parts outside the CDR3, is DGGITQSPKYLFRKEGQNVTLSCEQNLNHDAMYWYRQDPGQGLRLIYYSQIVNDFQKGDIAEGYSVSREKKESFPLTVTSAQKNPTAFYLCASSSGDRVNTEAFFGQGTRLTVV.

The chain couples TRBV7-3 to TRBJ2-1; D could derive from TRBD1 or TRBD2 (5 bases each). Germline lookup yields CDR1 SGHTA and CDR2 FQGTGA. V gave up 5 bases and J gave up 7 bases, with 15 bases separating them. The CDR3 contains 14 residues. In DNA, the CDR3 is TGTGCCAGCAGCACACCAGGGACCCCTAATGAGCAGTTCTTC. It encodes CASSTPGTPNEQFF.

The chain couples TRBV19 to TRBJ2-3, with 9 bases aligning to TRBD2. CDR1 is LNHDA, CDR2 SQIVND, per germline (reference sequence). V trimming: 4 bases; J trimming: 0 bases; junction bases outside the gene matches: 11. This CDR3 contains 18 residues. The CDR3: CASSTGGAAGGSTDTQYF. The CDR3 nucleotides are TGTGCCAGTAGTACGGGTGGAGCGGCGGGGGGGAGCACAGATACGCAGTATTTT. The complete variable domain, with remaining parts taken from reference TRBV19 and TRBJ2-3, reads DGGITQSPKYLFRKEGQNVTLSCEQNLNHDAMYWYRQDPGQGLRLIYYSQIVNDFQKGDIAEGYSVSREKKESFPLTVTSAQKNPTAFYLCASSTGGAAGGSTDTQYFGPGTRLTVL.

The DNA for the CDR3 is TGTGCCAGCAGTGATCGGGCCCACGAGCAGTACTTC. It is translated as CASSDRAHEQYF. The chain has TRBV6-1 and TRBJ2-7, with no clear D. The CDR3 covers 12 residues. CDR1 and CDR2 (germline): MNHNS, SASEGT. V shed 3 bases and J shed 5 bases, with 8 bases lying between them.

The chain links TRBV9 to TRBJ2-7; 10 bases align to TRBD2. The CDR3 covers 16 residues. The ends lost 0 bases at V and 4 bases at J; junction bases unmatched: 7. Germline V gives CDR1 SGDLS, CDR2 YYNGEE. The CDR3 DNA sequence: TGTGCCAGCAGCGTAGCCTCTAGCGGGAGTGTTTACGAGCAGTACTTC. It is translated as CASSVASSGSVYEQYF. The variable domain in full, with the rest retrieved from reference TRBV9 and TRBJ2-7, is DSGVTQTPKHLITATGQRVTLRCSPRSGDLSVYWYQQSLDQGLQFLIQYYNGEERAKGNILERFSAQQFPDLHSELNLSSLELGDSALYFCASSVASSGSVYEQYFGPGTRLTVT.

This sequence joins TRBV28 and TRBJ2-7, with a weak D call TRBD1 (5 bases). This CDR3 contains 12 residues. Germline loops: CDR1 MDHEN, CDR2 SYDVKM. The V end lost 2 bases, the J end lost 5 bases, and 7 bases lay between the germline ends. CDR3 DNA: TGTGCCAGCAGTTTAATAGGGGACGAGCAGTACTTC. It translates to CASSLIGDEQYF. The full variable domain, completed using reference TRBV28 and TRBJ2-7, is DVKVTQSSRYLVKRTGEKVFLECVQDMDHENMFWYRQDPGLGLRLIYFSYDVKMKEKGDIPEGYSVSREKKERFSLILESASTNQTSMYLCASSLIGDEQYFGPGTRLTVT.

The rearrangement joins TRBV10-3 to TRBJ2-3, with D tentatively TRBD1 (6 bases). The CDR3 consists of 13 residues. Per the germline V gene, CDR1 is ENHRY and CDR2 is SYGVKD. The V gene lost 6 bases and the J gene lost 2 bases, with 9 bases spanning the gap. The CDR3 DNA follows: TGTGCCATCAGGGACAGAGCCACAGATACGCAGTATTTT. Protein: CAIRDRATDTQYF.

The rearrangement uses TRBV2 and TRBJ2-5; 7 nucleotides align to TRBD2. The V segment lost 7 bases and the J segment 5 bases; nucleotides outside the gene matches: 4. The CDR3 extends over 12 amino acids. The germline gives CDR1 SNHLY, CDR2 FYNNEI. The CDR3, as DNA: TGTGCCAGCATTAGGGAGGGGGAGACCCAGTACTTC. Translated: CASIREGETQYF.

This CDR3 reads CASSYRRSGGNEQYF. The DNA for the CDR3 is TGTGCCAGCAGTTACCGCCGTTCAGGGGGCAACGAGCAGTACTTC. The rearrangement links TRBV6-5 to TRBJ2-7; TRBD1 aligns across 8 bases. CDR1 is MNHEY, CDR2 SVGAGI, per germline. This CDR3 spans 15 amino acids. Trimming removed 2 bases from V and 5 bases from J; junction bases left unmatched: 8.

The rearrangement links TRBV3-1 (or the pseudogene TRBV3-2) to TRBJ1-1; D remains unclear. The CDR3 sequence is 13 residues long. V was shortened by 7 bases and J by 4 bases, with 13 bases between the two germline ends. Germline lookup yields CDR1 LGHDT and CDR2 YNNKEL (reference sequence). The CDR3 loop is CASTLTRSTEAFF. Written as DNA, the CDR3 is TGTGCCAGCACCTTGACACGGAGCACTGAAGCTTTCTTT.

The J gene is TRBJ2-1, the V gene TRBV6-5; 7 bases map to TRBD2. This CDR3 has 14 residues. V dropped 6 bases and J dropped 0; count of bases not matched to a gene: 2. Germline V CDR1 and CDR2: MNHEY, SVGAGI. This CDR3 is CASRLATSYNEQFF. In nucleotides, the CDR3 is TGTGCCAGCAGACTAGCGACCTCCTACAATGAGCAGTTCTTC.

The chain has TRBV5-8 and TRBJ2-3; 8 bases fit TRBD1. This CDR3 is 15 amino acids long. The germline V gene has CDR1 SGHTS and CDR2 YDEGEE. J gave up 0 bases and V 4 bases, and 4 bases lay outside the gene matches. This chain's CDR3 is CASSRGQASTDTQYF. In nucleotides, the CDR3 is TGTGCCAGCAGCCGGGGACAGGCTAGCACAGATACGCAGTATTTT.

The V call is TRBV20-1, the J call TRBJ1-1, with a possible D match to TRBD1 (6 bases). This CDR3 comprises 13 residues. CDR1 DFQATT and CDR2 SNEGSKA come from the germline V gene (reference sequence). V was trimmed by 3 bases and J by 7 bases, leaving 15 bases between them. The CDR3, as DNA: TGCAGTGCTAGTAAGGGGGGTGAGGGTGAAGCTTTCTTT. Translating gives CSASKGGEGEAFF.

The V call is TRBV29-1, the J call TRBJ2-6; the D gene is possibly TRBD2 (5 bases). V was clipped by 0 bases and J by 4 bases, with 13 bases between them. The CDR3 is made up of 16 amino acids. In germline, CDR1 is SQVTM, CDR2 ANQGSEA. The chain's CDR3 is CSVEEGLLSGANVLTF. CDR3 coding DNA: TGCAGCGTTGAAGAAGGACTCCTCTCCGGGGCCAACGTCCTGACTTTC.

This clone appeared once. The CDR3 region is CASSPPGQILGANVLTF. For the CDR3, the DNA is TGTGCCAGCTCACCACCGGGACAAATTCTTGGGGCCAACGTCCTGACTTTC. This rearrangement joins TRBV18 to TRBJ2-6; maybe TRBD1 (6 bases). Trimming removed 0 bases at V and 3 bases at J, with 12 bases between. This CDR3 comprises 17 residues. Germline-derived CDR1 and CDR2 are KGHSH and LQKENI.

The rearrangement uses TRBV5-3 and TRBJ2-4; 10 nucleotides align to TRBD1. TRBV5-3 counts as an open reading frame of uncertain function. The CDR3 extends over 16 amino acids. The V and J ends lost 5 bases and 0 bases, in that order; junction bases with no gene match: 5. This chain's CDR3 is CARRWTGGRAKNIQYF. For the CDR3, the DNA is TGTGCCAGAAGGTGGACAGGGGGGAGAGCCAAAAACATTCAGTACTTC.

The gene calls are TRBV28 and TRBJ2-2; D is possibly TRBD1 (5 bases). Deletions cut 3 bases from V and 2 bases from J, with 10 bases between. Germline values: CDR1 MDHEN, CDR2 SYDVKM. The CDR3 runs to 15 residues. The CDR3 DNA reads TGTGCCAGCAGTTTTCTGGACATTAACACCGGGGAGCTGTTTTTT. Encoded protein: CASSFLDINTGELFF.

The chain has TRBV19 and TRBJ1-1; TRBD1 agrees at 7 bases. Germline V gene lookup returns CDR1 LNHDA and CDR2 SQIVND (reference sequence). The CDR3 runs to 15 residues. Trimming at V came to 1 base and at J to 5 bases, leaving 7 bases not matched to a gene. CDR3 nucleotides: TGTGCCAGTAGTATAGCGGCAGGGGGAGTTACTGAAGCTTTCTTT. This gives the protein CASSIAAGGVTEAFF.

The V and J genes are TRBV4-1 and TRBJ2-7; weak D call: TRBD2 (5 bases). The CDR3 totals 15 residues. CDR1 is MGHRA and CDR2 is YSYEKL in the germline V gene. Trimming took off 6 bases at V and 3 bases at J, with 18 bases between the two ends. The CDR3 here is CASRDKGLADYEQYF. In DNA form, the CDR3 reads TGCGCCAGCAGAGACAAGGGCCTAGCAGACTACGAGCAGTACTTC.

The DNA for the CDR3 is TGTGCCAGCAGCCAAGAGATAACCCTTATCACCCCATCCTACAATGAGCAGTTCTTC. Amino acids: CASSQEITLITPSYNEQFF. This chain links TRBV4-2 with TRBJ2-1, with D uncertain. V lost 0 bases and J 1 base, leaving 19 bases between the germline ends. In germline, CDR1 is LGHNA, CDR2 YNFKEQ. The CDR3 has 19 residues.

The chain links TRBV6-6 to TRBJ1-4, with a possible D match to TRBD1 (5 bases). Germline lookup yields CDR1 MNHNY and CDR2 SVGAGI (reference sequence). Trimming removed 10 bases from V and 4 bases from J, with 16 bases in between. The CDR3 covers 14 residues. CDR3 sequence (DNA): TGTGCCACCTCACCGGGACGCGTTAATGAAAAACTGTTTTTT. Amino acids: CATSPGRVNEKLFF.

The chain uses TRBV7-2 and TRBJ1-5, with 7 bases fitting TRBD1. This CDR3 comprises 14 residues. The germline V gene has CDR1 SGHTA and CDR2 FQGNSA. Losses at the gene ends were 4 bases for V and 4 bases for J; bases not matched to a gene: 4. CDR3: CASSSRDSNQPQHF. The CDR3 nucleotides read TGTGCCAGCAGCTCACGGGACAGTAATCAGCCCCAGCATTTT.